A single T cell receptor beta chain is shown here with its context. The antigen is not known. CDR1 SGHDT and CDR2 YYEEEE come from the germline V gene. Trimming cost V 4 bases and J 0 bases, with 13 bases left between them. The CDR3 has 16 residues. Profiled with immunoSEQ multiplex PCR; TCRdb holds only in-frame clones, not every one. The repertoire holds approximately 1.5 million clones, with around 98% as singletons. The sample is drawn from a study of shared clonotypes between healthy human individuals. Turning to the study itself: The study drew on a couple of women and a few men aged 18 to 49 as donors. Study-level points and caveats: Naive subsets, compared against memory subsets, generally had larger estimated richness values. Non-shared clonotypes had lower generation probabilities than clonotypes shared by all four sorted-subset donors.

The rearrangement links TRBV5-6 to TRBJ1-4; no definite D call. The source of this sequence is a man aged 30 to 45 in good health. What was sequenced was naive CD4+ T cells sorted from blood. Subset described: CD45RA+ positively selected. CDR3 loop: CASSTYGEATNEKLFF. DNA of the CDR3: TGTGCCAGCAGCACCTATGGGGAGGCAACTAATGAAAAACTGTTTTTT.